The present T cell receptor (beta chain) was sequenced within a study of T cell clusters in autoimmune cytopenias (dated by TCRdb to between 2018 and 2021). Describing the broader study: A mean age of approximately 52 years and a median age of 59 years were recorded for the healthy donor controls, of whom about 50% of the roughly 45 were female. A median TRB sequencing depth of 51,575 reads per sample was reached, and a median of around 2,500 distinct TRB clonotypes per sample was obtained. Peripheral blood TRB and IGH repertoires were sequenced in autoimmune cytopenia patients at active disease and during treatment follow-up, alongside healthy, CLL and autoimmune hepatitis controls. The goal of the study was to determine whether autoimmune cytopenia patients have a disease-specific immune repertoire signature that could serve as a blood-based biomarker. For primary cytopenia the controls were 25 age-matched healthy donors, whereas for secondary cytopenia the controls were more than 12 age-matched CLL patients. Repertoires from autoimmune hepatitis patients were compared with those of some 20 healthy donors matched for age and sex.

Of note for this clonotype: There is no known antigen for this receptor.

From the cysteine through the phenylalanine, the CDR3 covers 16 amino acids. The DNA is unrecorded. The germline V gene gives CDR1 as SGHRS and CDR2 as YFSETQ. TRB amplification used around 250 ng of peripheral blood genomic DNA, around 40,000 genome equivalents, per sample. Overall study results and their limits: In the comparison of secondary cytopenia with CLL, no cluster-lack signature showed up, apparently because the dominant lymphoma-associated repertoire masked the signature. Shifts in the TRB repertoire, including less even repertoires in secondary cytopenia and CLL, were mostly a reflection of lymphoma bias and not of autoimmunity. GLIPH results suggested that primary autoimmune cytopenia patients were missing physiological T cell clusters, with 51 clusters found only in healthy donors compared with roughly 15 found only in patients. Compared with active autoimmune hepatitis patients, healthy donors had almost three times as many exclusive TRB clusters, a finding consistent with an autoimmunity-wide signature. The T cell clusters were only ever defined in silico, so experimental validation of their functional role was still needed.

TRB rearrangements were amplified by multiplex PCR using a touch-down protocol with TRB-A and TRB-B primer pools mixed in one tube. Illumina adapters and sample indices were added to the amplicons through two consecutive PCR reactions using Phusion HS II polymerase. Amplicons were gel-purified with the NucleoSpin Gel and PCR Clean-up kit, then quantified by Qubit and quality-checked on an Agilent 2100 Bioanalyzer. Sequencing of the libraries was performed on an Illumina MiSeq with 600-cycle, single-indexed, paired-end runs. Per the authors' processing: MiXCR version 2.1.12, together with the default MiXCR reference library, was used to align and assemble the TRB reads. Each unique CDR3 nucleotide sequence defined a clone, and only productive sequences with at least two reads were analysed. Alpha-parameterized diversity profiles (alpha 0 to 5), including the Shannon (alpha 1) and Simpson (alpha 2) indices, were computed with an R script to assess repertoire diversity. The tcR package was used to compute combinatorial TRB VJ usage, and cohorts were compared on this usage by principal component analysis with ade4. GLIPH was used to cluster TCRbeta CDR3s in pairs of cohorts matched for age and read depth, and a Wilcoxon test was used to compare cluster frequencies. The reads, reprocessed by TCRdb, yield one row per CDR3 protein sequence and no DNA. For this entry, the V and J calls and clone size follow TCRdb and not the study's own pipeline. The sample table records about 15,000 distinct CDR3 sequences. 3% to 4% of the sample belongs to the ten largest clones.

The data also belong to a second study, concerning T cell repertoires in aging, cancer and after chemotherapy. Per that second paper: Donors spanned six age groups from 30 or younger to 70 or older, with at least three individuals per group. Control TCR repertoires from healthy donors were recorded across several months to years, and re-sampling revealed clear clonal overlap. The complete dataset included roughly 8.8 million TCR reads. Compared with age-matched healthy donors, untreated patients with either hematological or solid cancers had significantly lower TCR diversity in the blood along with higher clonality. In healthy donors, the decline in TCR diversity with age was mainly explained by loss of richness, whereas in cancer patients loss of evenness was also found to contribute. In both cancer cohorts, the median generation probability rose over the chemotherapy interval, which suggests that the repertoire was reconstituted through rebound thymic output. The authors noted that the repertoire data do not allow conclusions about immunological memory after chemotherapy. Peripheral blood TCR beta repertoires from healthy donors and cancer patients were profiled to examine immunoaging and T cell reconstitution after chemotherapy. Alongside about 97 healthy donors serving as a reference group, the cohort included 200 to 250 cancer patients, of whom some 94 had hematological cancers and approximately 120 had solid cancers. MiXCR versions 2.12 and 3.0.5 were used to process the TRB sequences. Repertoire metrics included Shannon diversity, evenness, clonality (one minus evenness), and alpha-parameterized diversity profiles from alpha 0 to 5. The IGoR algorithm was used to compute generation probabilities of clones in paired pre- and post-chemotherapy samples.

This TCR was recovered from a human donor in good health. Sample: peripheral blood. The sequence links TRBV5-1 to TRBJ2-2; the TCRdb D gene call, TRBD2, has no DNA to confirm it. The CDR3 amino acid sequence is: CASSTSGTGNTGELFF. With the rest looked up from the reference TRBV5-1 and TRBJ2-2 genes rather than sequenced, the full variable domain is KAGVTQTPRYLIKTRGQQVTLSCSPISGHRSVSWYQQTPGQGLQFLFEYFSETQRNKGNFPGRFSGRQFSNSRSEMNVSTLELGDSALYLCASSTSGTGNTGELFFGEGSRLTVL.